A selection of T cell receptor beta chains follows, all from one sample in a study of shared clonotypes between healthy human individuals. Sequencing used immunoSEQ multiplex PCR; TCRdb keeps in-frame clones, though not all of them. The sample shows roughly 2.2 million clones, more than 85% of them seen only once. What was sequenced was naive CD4+ T cells from PBMCs. The source is a young man in good health. Some clones in this sample may be carry-over from other donors' samples. CDR3s include the opening cysteine and the closing phenylalanine or tryptophan. A D gene is named only where the DNA matches it firmly. The listing skips clone size in some rows; elsewhere it reads once, few, many or a size class.

V,D,size,J,CDR3,DNA
TRBV5-4,TRBD1,-,TRBJ1-1,CASSLGQGAPRGEAFF,TGTGCCAGCAGCTTGGGACAGGGGGCCCCCCGTGGTGAAGCTTTCTTT
TRBV9,TRBD1,-,TRBJ1-3,CASSVGRQGRNTIYF,TGTGCCAGCAGCGTAGGACGACAGGGGAGGAACACCATATATTTT
TRBV19,TRBD2,once,TRBJ2-1,CASSTGTSGIRGNEQFF,TGTGCCAGTAGCACCGGGACTAGCGGGATTCGAGGCAATGAGCAGTTCTTC
TRBV29-1,-,-,TRBJ2-7,CSVRRAGVYEQYF,TGCAGCGTTCGGAGGGCTGGAGTCTACGAGCAGTACTTC
TRBV7-2,TRBD1,-,TRBJ1-2,CASSASSGTAAYGYTF,TGTGCCAGCAGCGCGAGCTCCGGGACAGCGGCTTACGGCTACACCTTC
TRBV7-9,TRBD1,-,TRBJ2-1,CASTKDRVGANEQFF,TGTGCCAGCACCAAGGACAGGGTGGGGGCGAATGAGCAGTTCTTC
TRBV14,-,-,TRBJ1-2,CASSQVEGNYGYTF,TGTGCCAGCAGCCAAGTCGAAGGGAACTATGGCTACACCTTC
TRBV27,TRBD2,-,TRBJ2-2,CASSLAGAGELFF,TGTGCCAGCAGTTTAGCGGGAGCCGGGGAGCTGTTTTTT
TRBV10-1,TRBD1,once,TRBJ2-1,CADTPGGTPNEQFF,TGCGCCGACACCCCAGGGGGTACCCCCAATGAGCAGTTCTTC
TRBV19,TRBD1,-,TRBJ2-2,CASQRQGARGTGELFF,TGTGCCAGCCAAAGACAGGGGGCGCGAGGCACCGGGGAGCTGTTTTTT
TRBV15,-,-,TRBJ2-7,CATSRGVTYEQYF,TGTGCCACCAGCAGAGGAGTGACCTACGAGCAGTACTTC
TRBV29-1,TRBD2,-,TRBJ2-5,CSVEALGLAGTVGETQYF,TGCAGCGTTGAAGCACTGGGACTAGCGGGCACCGTGGGGGAGACCCAGTACTTC
TRBV29-1,TRBD1,-,TRBJ2-7,CSVFPGQGTYEQYF,TGCAGCGTGTTTCCGGGACAGGGGACCTACGAGCAGTACTTC
TRBV7-9,-,-,TRBJ1-1,CASSRQSNTEAFF,TGTGCCAGCAGCCGACAGTCGAACACTGAAGCTTTCTTT
TRBV7-9,-,-,TRBJ2-3,CASSQGGAPRTDTQYF,TGTGCCAGCAGCCAAGGGGGGGCCCCCCGGACAGATACGCAGTATTTT
TRBV2,TRBD2,-,TRBJ2-3,CASSRGAGKDTQYF,TGTGCCAGCAGTAGGGGAGCGGGAAAGGATACGCAGTATTTT
TRBV19,TRBD1,-,TRBJ1-2,CASSTRTGEGYTF,TGTGCCAGTAGTACGCGGACAGGGGAAGGCTACACCTTC
TRBV29-1,-,-,TRBJ1-3,CSVVGGPGNTIYF,TGCAGCGTTGTCGGGGGGCCTGGAAACACCATATATTTT